This T cell receptor beta chain came from a study of cytomegalovirus exposure and HLA in healthy donors. Study-level findings and limits: In a later analysis, parvovirus B19, influenza, CMV and Epstein-Barr virus appeared linked to several top co-occurrence clusters. The classifier reportedly diagnosed cytomegalovirus status with high specificity and sensitivity.

Primers included in the PCR were 60 Vbeta and 13 Jbeta primers. Clones were sequenced by immunoSEQ multiplex PCR, and TCRdb holds only the in-frame ones, with some missing. This sample has about 100,000 clones, with 65% to 80% found just once. Turning to this clone: Its cognate antigen is unknown.

This clonotype was obtained from a man between 35 and 55 years old in good health and CMV-seropositive. The sequenced sample was PBMCs.

CDR3 nucleotides: TGTGCCAGCAGTTTGATCGGGAGAGAGCAGTTCTTC. Protein product: CASSLIGREQFF. The chain employs TRBV28 and TRBJ2-1; possible D gene TRBD2, 6 bases. The V and J ends lost 3 bases and 10 bases respectively, with 10 bases between them. Germline values: CDR1 MDHEN, CDR2 SYDVKM. The CDR3 runs 12 residues. Drawing the rest from reference TRBV28 and TRBJ2-1, the complete variable domain is DVKVTQSSRYLVKRTGEKVFLECVQDMDHENMFWYRQDPGLGLRLIYFSYDVKMKEKGDIPEGYSVSREKKERFSLILESASTNQTSMYLCASSLIGREQFFGPGTRLTVL.